The TCR beta chain described here comes from a study of blood T cell repertoires in COVID-19. Sequencing used immunoSEQ multiplex PCR; TCRdb keeps in-frame clones, though not all of them. The sample holds roughly 85,000 clones, around 86% seen once. This TCR derives from a man in his fifties with active or convalescent COVID-19. What was sequenced was peripheral blood.

CDR3: CASRAGTANQPQHF. CDR3 DNA sequence: TGTGCCAGCAGAGCCGGGACAGCAAATCAGCCCCAGCATTTT. This chain uses TRBV2 with TRBJ1-5; 7 bases are a match to TRBD1. The germline CDR1 and CDR2 sequences are SNHLY and FYNNEI. This CDR3 is built from 14 residues. Trimming removed 6 bases from V and 4 bases from J; junction bases left unmatched: 6.